This T cell receptor (beta chain) was sequenced for a study of early T cells in non-severe SARS-CoV-2 infection. Across the study: Chains were not paired, and sequencing was done on bulk RNA from unsorted whole blood.

Unique molecular identifiers were added to individual cDNA molecules. TCRdb itself ran the 5' RACE reads through MiXCR, one entry per CDR3 protein. The sample lists about 64,000 distinct CDR3 sequences; about 19% were seen once. The germline CDR1 and CDR2 sequences are SGHTA and FQGNSA. V lost 6 bases and J 3 bases, leaving 12 bases between the germline ends. The CDR3 covers 13 residues. V and J are TRBV7-2 and TRBJ2-7; D may be TRBD1 or TRBD2 (5 bases each). This specimen was whole blood, taken at baseline. The receptor comes from an adult who was a healthcare worker with PCR-confirmed SARS-CoV-2 infection or an uninfected control (not recorded which). The CDR3 nucleotides read TGTGCCAGCAGTCCGCAGGGAGTCTACGAGCAGTACTTC. It translates to CASSPQGVYEQYF.